This entry features one T cell receptor (beta chain) sequence. Its antigen is currently not known. No much larger clone exists at a distance of one base, and base qualities are not known. TCR CDR3 regions were amplified from genomic DNA by multiplex PCR using the deep immunoSEQ assay. For each cell subset, the extracted genomic DNA was distributed evenly across all wells of several immunoSEQ 96-well plates, and each plate served as one replicate. For sorted subsets, approximately 190 ng of genomic DNA, equivalent to some 30,000 T cell genomes, went into each replicate PCR. Purified libraries were measured with a Qubit 3.0 fluorometer, size-checked on a Bioanalyzer 2100, and measured again with the KAPA Library Quantification kit. A separate single-read 150-cycle Illumina NextSeq 550 flow cell was used to sequence each immunoSEQ 96-well plate. Concerning the study's data processing: Because the immunoSEQ output included only junctional sequences and no quality scores, the filtering could not be the same as the filtering used for full-length reads. Sequences were annotated with PyIR, a Python wrapper for IgBLAST v1.9, and V/J genes and CDR3 were assigned using IMGT germline references. Any read was removed if the V/J assignment was weak (E-value above 1e-6), the CDR3 was missing, or the read contained stop codons, out-of-frame junctions, or ambiguous translated residues. V3J clonotypes were defined by identical inferred V gene, J gene, and CDR3 amino acid sequence. The percentage overlap between two repertoires was calculated by dividing the number of shared unique clonotypes by the size of the smaller repertoire. Repertoire richness was assessed with RTK rarefaction, the Chao1 estimator, and Recon v2.1 estimates of unobserved clonotypes. Generation probabilities for all TCRbeta clonotypes obtained by the gDNA method from several donors were computed using OLGA. Not all clones reach the TCRdb copy of this immuneACCESS table, which keeps in-frame sequences only. Checked studies attribute under half of the gap to unresolved V genes and leave the rest unexplained. From that table come the V and J calls and clone size; the DNA was used to work out D and trimming. For this sample there are roughly 2.1 million clones; around 93% appear just once. Approximately 1.7% of the sample belongs to the ten largest clones.

The data derive from a study of shared clonotypes between healthy human individuals (dated by TCRdb to the early 2020s). Describing the broader study: The cohort included three men and a couple of women between 18 and 49 years of age. For each donor, three plates each were used for CD4 naive and CD4 memory, two plates were used for CD8 naive, and one plate was used for CD8 memory. The study deeply sequenced blood TCR repertoires of about 5 healthy adults to estimate repertoire size and the extent of clonotype sharing between individuals. To increase sequencing depth and limit assay-specific biases, different laboratories used diverse techniques to prepare libraries and sequence TCR repertoires. Each donor's leukapheresis produced roughly between roughly 0.9 and 9 billion PBMCs.

The cysteine opens and the phenylalanine closes a CDR3 of 16 amino acids. Only the CDR3 portion is preserved as DNA: 48 bases, with reading frame beginning at the first base. Trimming takes 1 base from V and 1 base from J, and the germline ends sit 15 bases apart. The germline V gene yields SQVTM for CDR1 and ANQGSEA for CDR2. For the CD8 naive samples, CD45RO-negative cells were positively selected for CCR7, yielding a CD45RA+CCR7+ population from which TemRA cells were excluded. The donors were healthy, HIV-negative adults with no recently reported acute infections or vaccinations. Every donor was a Caucasian adult living in Nashville, Tennessee, USA. Blood was collected by leukapheresis, and PBMCs were isolated by Ficoll-Histopaque density gradient centrifugation and then cryopreserved in liquid nitrogen vapor phase. Analytical flow cytometry was used to check the purity and quantity of each magnetically sorted T cell population. From each sorted fraction, genomic DNA was isolated and quantified by UV absorbance on a Nanodrop 2000c.

Findings and caveats that apply to the study as a whole: Compared with non-shared clonotypes, the clonotypes found in all four sorted-subset donors had higher generation probabilities. Estimated clonotype richness was generally larger for naive than for memory subsets. Sampling was restricted to blood, and TCR repertoires in tissues likely differ from the TCR repertoires found in blood. Incomplete sequencing was indicated by rarefaction of sorted-subset datasets, despite the large sequencing depth. Approximately 5% of naive CD4, 3.5% of naive CD8, approximately 2% of memory CD4, and about 0.4% of memory CD8 clonotypes were shared across several donors. Pairwise subsampling led to the expectation that sequencing depth would affect the degree of clonotype sharing among donors. Because the study included a small number of donors, the genetic and exposure-history diversity represented was limited.

The sample consisted of naive CD8+ T cells from PBMCs. The sample's cell subset or site, from its label and the paper: CD45RA+CCR7+. This TCR derives from a man aged 18 to 29 in good health. Some clones in this sample may be carry-over from other donors' samples. This receptor chain uses TRBV29-1 and TRBJ2-3; TRBD1 is a weak D gene call, 7 bases matching. The sequenced DNA: TGCAGCGTTGAAGCGGAGGGGGCAGGGGGCACAGATACGCAGTATTTT. Translated, it reads CSVEAEGAGGTDTQYF.